This entry describes one T cell receptor beta chain. Its antigen is still unknown. The data belong to a study of cytomegalovirus exposure and HLA in healthy donors. Study results and caveats: There were 150 to 200 TCR beta chains listed as cytomegalovirus-associated.

V was shortened by 1 base and J by 2 bases, with 7 bases between the two germline ends. Per germline, CDR1 SGHKS and CDR2 YYEKEE (reference sequence). The CDR3 runs 14 residues. The method was immunoSEQ multiplex PCR; TCRdb's version includes in-frame clones alone and lacks a portion of them. The sample has about 44,000 clones, 93% seen once. The chain has TRBV5-5 and TRBJ2-1, with D unresolved. The source of this sequence is a woman younger than 35 in good health and CMV-seronegative. The sample comprised PBMCs. CDR3 DNA sequence: TGTGCCAGCAGCTTGCCCCCAGCCTACAATGAGCAGTTCTTC. Amino acids: CASSLPPAYNEQFF.